This T cell receptor beta chain was profiled in a study of T-cell reconstitution after alpha-beta-depleted transplantation in children. Preparing the TCRbeta library involved the use of unique molecular identifiers. TCRdb reprocessed the PCR reads with MiXCR, giving one entry per CDR3 protein. The data contain about 500,000 distinct CDR3 sequences, approximately 30% of them singletons. The CDR3 is 14 residues long. CDR1 SQVTM and CDR2 ANQGSEA come from the germline V gene. Trimming took 6 bases from V and 3 from J, leaving 17 bases between them. This clonotype has a handful of counts. The chain combines TRBV29-1 with TRBJ1-1; no clear D. The source was PBMCs from the stem cell graft donor, collected from the stem cell graft. This sequence originates from a human donor who donated a stem cell graft to a child with aplastic anemia. CDR3 coding DNA: TGCAGCGTAGAGCCGGGATTTGGGGACACTGAAGCTTTCTTT. Translation gives CSVEPGFGDTEAFF.